These 28 T cell receptor beta chains originate from one sample sequenced in a study of early T cells in non-severe SARS-CoV-2 infection. TCRdb re-analysed the 5' RACE reads in MiXCR, keeping a single row per CDR3 protein. The table shows about 83,000 distinct CDR3 sequences, with about 12% occurring only once. The sample taken for sequencing was whole blood. These receptor sequences come from an adult who was a healthcare worker with PCR-confirmed SARS-CoV-2 infection or an uninfected control (not recorded which).

This clonotype was picked up a small number of times. The chain uses TRBV5-5 and TRBJ2-1; the match to TRBD2 covers 9 bases. The CDR3 is 15 residues long. The J segment lost 10 bases and the V segment lost 3 bases, leaving 11 bases of the junction unmatched. CDR1 is SGHKS and CDR2 is YYEKEE in the germline V gene (reference sequence). CDR3 DNA: TGTGCCAGCAGCTGGGGACTAGCTGAGAGGCGGGAGCAGTTCTTC. It yields the protein CASSWGLAERREQFF. The complete variable domain, with remaining parts taken from reference TRBV5-5 and TRBJ2-1, reads DAGVTQSPTHLIKTRGQQVTLRCSPISGHKSVSWYQQVLGQGPQFIFQYYEKEERGRGNFPDRFSARQFPNYSSELNVNALLLGDSALYLCASSWGLAERREQFFGPGTRLTVL.

Points on this clonotype: Given a much more abundant clone one base away, this may be a read error. The chain recombines TRBV6-7 with TRBJ1-3; no firm D call. TRBV6-7 is an ORF, and what it does is uncertain. This CDR3 spans 14 amino acids. In DNA form, the CDR3 reads TGTGCCACCGCGGGCAGCTACTCTGGAAACACCACATATTTT. Its protein product is CATAGSYSGNTTYF.

The sample holds a few counts of this clonotype. V is TRBV7-9 and J is TRBJ2-7; D ambiguous. The V end lost 3 bases, the J end lost 2 bases, and 11 bases lay between the germline ends. There are 14 residues in the CDR3. Germline CDR1 SEHNR, CDR2 FQNEAQ (reference sequence). The CDR3 nucleotides read TGTGCCAGCAGCTTGGACCTCCTAACCTACGAGCAGTACTTC. Encoded protein: CASSLDLLTYEQYF.

The chain links TRBV5-4 to TRBJ1-1, with D perhaps matching TRBD1 (5 bases). Trimming removed 0 bases from V and 7 bases from J, with 10 bases in between. Germline loops: CDR1 SGHNT, CDR2 YYREEE (reference sequence). The CDR3 loop spans 13 amino acids. Written as DNA, the CDR3 is TGTGCCAGCAGCTTGGATGGAAGGGGTGAAGCTTTCTTT. Translated, it gives CASSLDGRGEAFF.

In this sample, this clonotype turned up a few times. The chain is built from TRBV7-2 and TRBJ2-5; tentatively, D is TRBD2 (5 bases). The CDR3 extends over 14 amino acids. Trimming pared 4 bases from V and 5 bases from J, leaving 14 bases between. CDR1 and CDR2 from the germline V gene are SGHTA and FQGNSA. Written as DNA, the CDR3 is TGTGCCAGCAGCTCTGGCCCCTCGGGGGAGACCCAGTACTTC. Encoded protein: CASSSGPSGETQYF.

This clonotype was counted a few times. In DNA form, the CDR3 reads TGTGCCAGCAGCGTCGGGCTAGCGGGAGTAAATTCCTACAATGAGCAGTTCTTC. Protein: CASSVGLAGVNSYNEQFF. The J gene is TRBJ2-1, the V gene TRBV7-2, with 10 bases identical to TRBD2. Germline values: CDR1 SGHTA, CDR2 FQGNSA. The CDR3 contains 18 residues. V dropped 5 bases and J dropped 1; count of bases not matched to a gene: 11.

This clonotype was counted a few times. The chain is built from TRBV29-1 and TRBJ2-7, with D tentatively TRBD2 (6 bases). The germline V gene has CDR1 SQVTM and CDR2 ANQGSEA. The CDR3 sequence is 14 residues long. Trimming removed 1 base from V and 4 bases from J, with 14 bases in between. CDR3 bases: TGCAGCGTTGAAGTCCCGGGAGAGTTATACGAGCAGTACTTC. Translating gives CSVEVPGELYEQYF.

This clonotype appeared a few times. The J gene is TRBJ2-5, the V gene TRBV10-1, with unresolved D. Germline V lookup: CDR1 WNHNN, CDR2 SYGVQD (reference sequence). Trimming left V 0 bases short and J 7 bases short, with 9 bases between. The CDR3 sequence is 13 residues long. The CDR3 loop is CASSESGWGTQYF. In DNA form, the CDR3 reads TGCGCCAGCAGTGAGTCGGGTTGGGGGACCCAGTACTTC.

The chain links TRBV29-1 to TRBJ1-4; D is unclear. V was clipped by 4 bases and J by 4 bases, with 28 bases between them. Germline lookup yields CDR1 SQVTM and CDR2 ANQGSEA. The CDR3 consists of 19 residues. The CDR3 bases are TGCAGCGTTGTAACGATAGATTGGGGATCCTCCGAAGGTAATGAAAAACTGTTTTTT. Its protein product is CSVVTIDWGSSEGNEKLFF.

This clonotype was detected a few times. The rearrangement joins TRBV7-9 to TRBJ2-3, with TRBD1 identical over 8 bases. Unmatched junction bases numbered 8, after V lost 3 bases and J lost 15 bases. Germline CDR1 SEHNR, CDR2 FQNEAQ (reference sequence). The CDR3 is 12 residues long. The CDR3 sequence is CASSLGTGLTYF. CDR3 nucleotides: TGTGCCAGCAGCTTGGGGACAGGCCTAACCTATTTT.

This clonotype was detected only a few times. The chain couples TRBV5-1 to TRBJ2-5; D remains ambiguous. The CDR3 covers 15 residues. Per the germline V gene, CDR1 is SGHRS and CDR2 is YFSETQ. V lost 4 bases and J lost 2, with 15 bases in between. In nucleotides, the CDR3 is TGCGCCAGCAGCCCTGCGCTCTACGCTCAAGAGACCCAGTACTTC. The encoded protein is CASSPALYAQETQYF. The variable domain in full, completed from reference TRBV5-1 and TRBJ2-5, reads KAGVTQTPRYLIKTRGQQVTLSCSPISGHRSVSWYQQTPGQGLQFLFEYFSETQRNKGNFPGRFSGRQFSNSRSEMNVSTLELGDSALYLCASSPALYAQETQYFGPGTRLLVL.

This clonotype is medium-sized by share. This rearrangement joins TRBV6-2 or TRBV6-3 to TRBJ1-2; 11 bases are shared with TRBD1. Germline V CDR1 and CDR2: MNHEY, SVGEGT. The length of the CDR3 is 11 residues. CDR3 sequence (DNA): TGTGCTACGAGGACAGGGGGCGGCTACACCTTC. Encoded protein: CATRTGGGYTF.

This clonotype occurred a few times. The V and J genes are TRBV20-1 and TRBJ2-3; D is unresolved. Trimming removed 2 bases from V and 4 bases from J, with 19 bases in between. The CDR3 is 16 residues long. Germline V gives CDR1 DFQATT, CDR2 SNEGSKA (reference sequence). The CDR3 nucleotides are TGCAGTGCTAGACCGAGCAGCAGGAGTCCCCCAGATACGCAGTATTTT. Translating gives CSARPSSRSPPDTQYF.

The rearrangement joins TRBV3-1 to TRBJ1-1, with D unresolved. This CDR3 has 16 residues. Trimming cost V 1 base and J 4 bases, with 16 bases left between them. Germline CDR1 is LGHDT and CDR2 is YNNKEL (reference sequence). The CDR3 spells CASSQVSVGGGTEAFF. As DNA, the CDR3 is TGTGCCAGCAGCCAAGTTAGTGTGGGCGGTGGCACTGAAGCTTTCTTT.

Many counts were recorded for this clonotype. This chain uses TRBV12-3 or TRBV12-4 with TRBJ2-1, with 10 bases lining up with TRBD2. The CDR3 has 18 amino acids. V dropped 8 bases and J dropped 10; count of bases not matched to a gene: 23. DNA of the CDR3: TGTGCCAGCGCTGGCCGGAAAGCACTAGCGGGACCAGGATTCGAGCAGTTCTTC. Translating gives CASAGRKALAGPGFEQFF.

This clonotype has only a few counts. V gene TRBV6-5 combines with J gene TRBJ1-2, with 12 nucleotides matching TRBD1. Germline CDR1 is MNHEY and CDR2 is SVGAGI. The V segment lost 6 bases and the J segment 3 bases; nucleotides outside the gene matches: 11. This CDR3 is built from 17 residues. CDR3 coding DNA: TGTGCCAGCAGGGAAGGGGACAGGGGGCGTCCAGACTATGGCTACACCTTC. It encodes CASREGDRGRPDYGYTF.

The J gene is TRBJ1-3, the V gene TRBV7-9; D gene ambiguous. Trimming took off 2 bases at V and 8 bases at J, with 7 bases between the two ends. This CDR3 spans 12 amino acids. CDR1 and CDR2 from the germline V gene are SEHNR and FQNEAQ (reference sequence). The CDR3 coding sequence is TGTGCCAGCAGCTTATTTGTAGACACCATATATTTT. Translating gives CASSLFVDTIYF.

This sequence joins TRBV5-1 and TRBJ2-7; D is undetermined. The CDR3 spans 14 residues. Looked up from germline, CDR1 is SGHRS and CDR2 is YFSETQ. Trimming stripped 1 base from V and 7 bases from J, with 15 bases between. The chain's CDR3 is CASSLPSERVEQYF. The CDR3 nucleotides read TGCGCCAGCAGCTTGCCTAGTGAACGAGTGGAGCAGTACTTC. The full variable domain, in which reference TRBV5-1 and TRBJ2-7 provide the parts outside the CDR3, is KAGVTQTPRYLIKTRGQQVTLSCSPISGHRSVSWYQQTPGQGLQFLFEYFSETQRNKGNFPGRFSGRQFSNSRSEMNVSTLELGDSALYLCASSLPSERVEQYFGPGTRLTVT.

This clonotype was recorded at least ten times. This sequence joins TRBV7-9 and TRBJ2-5; 7 bases line up with TRBD1. The CDR3 sequence is 16 residues long. Germline lookup yields CDR1 SEHNR and CDR2 FQNEAQ (reference sequence). Trimming at V came to 3 bases and at J to 3 bases, leaving 10 bases not matched to a gene. The CDR3 DNA reads as TGTGCCAGCAGCTTCCAGAGGGCAGGGGGAAAAGAGACCCAGTACTTC. Protein product: CASSFQRAGGKETQYF.

This clonotype was observed at least ten times. The CDR3 region is CASTAGGSEQFF. The CDR3 region has the DNA TGTGCCAGCACCGCAGGGGGCAGCGAGCAGTTCTTC. The chain recombines TRBV6-5 with TRBJ2-1; 8 bases map to TRBD1. This CDR3 comprises 12 residues. CDR1 and CDR2 from the germline V gene are MNHEY and SVGAGI. The J segment lost 10 bases and the V segment lost 7 bases, leaving 6 bases of the junction unmatched.

This clonotype was observed at least ten times. The chain couples TRBV27 to TRBJ2-7; 12 positions agree with TRBD2. Germline assignment: CDR1 MNHEY and CDR2 SMNVEV (reference sequence). CDR3 size: 17 residues. Trimming took 6 bases from V and 7 from J; bases not matched to a gene: 16. Written as DNA, the CDR3 is TGTGCCAGCAGCCAGCTAGCGGGAGGGCCCTTTGCGATAGAGCAGTACTTC. Its translation is CASSQLAGGPFAIEQYF.

CDR3 sequence (DNA): TGTGCCAGCAGCTTCCAGACAGGGAGCGCTCAGCCCCAGCATTTT. Its translation: CASSFQTGSAQPQHF. The chain is built from TRBV7-2 and TRBJ1-5; TRBD1 matches 7 bases. V lost 3 bases and J lost 6; bases outside the gene matches: 8. The CDR3 extends over 15 amino acids. The germline V gene encodes CDR1 SGHTA and CDR2 FQGNSA. Full variable domain (rest looked up from reference TRBV7-2 and TRBJ1-5): GAGVSQSPSNKVTEKGKDVELRCDPISGHTALYWYRQSLGQGLEFLIYFQGNSAPDKSGLPSDRFSAERTGGSVSTLTIQRTQQEDSAVYLCASSFQTGSAQPQHFGDGTRLSIL.

In this sample, this clonotype turned up many times. The chain recombines TRBV7-6 with TRBJ2-6; 10 bases fit TRBD1. From germline, CDR1 is SGHVS and CDR2 FNYEAQ. The ends lost 1 base at V and 1 base at J; junction bases unmatched: 4. The CDR3 totals 18 residues. CDR3 DNA sequence: TGTGCCAGCAGCTTAGTGAGACAGGGGGCTTCTGGGGCCAACGTCCTGACTTTC. Its translation: CASSLVRQGASGANVLTF.

This clonotype was detected many times. V is TRBV7-2 and J is TRBJ2-1, with 16 bases aligning to TRBD2. This CDR3 contains 14 residues. The V gene's germline CDR1 is SGHTA and CDR2 FQGNSA. Unmatched junction bases numbered 4, after V lost 3 bases and J lost 14 bases. CDR3 nucleotide sequence: TGTGCCAGCAGCTTTCAAGGGACTAGCGGGAGGGAGTTCTTC. Translated, it gives CASSFQGTSGREFF.

J is TRBJ1-2 and V is TRBV2; no firm D call. The germline gives CDR1 SNHLY, CDR2 FYNNEI. V lost 7 bases and J 4 bases, leaving 7 bases between the germline ends. The CDR3 consists of 11 residues. Here the CDR3 reads CASIISYGYTF. The CDR3 bases are TGTGCCAGCATTATTAGCTATGGCTACACCTTC.

This clonotype has a handful of counts. This chain connects TRBV24-1 to TRBJ2-2, with D possibly matching TRBD1 (5 bases). Germline-derived CDR1 and CDR2 are KGHDR and SFDVKD. V shed 9 bases and J shed 7 bases, with 17 bases lying between them. The CDR3 sequence is 14 residues long. This chain's CDR3 is CATAAAGKVGELFF. CDR3 DNA: TGTGCCACCGCGGCGGCAGGGAAGGTCGGGGAGCTGTTTTTT.

A few counts support this clonotype. V gene TRBV6-5 combines with J gene TRBJ2-1; TRBD1 agrees at 7 bases. Germline V gene lookup returns CDR1 MNHEY and CDR2 SVGAGI. The CDR3 covers 14 residues. V was pared by 4 bases and J by 10 bases, with 10 bases of the junction left unmatched. In DNA form, the CDR3 reads TGTGCCAGCAGTTCCGGGACAGTGCCTCAAGAGCAGTTCTTC. The encoded protein is CASSSGTVPQEQFF.

This clonotype showed up just a few times. The chain uses TRBV6-2 or TRBV6-3 and TRBJ2-5; TRBD1 aligns across 8 bases. Germline V lookup: CDR1 MNHEY, CDR2 SVGEGT. The CDR3 runs to 13 residues. V shed 5 bases and J 7 bases; nucleotides not matched to a gene: 6. The CDR3 loop reads CASSIWQGATQYF. The CDR3 DNA reads TGTGCCAGCAGTATCTGGCAGGGGGCGACCCAGTACTTC.